This T cell receptor beta chain is from a study of OX40 agonist ivuxolimab in advanced cancers. Looking at the study overall: Ivuxolimab was a fully human IgG2 agonistic monoclonal antibody targeting the costimulatory receptor OX40 (CD134). Three dose-escalation patients achieved partial responses, one with hepatocellular carcinoma and two with cutaneous melanoma. The paper reports the monotherapy dose-escalation portion (N of about 47 patients) of the phase I ivuxolimab trial. Peripheral TCRbeta sequencing aimed to test whether ivuxolimab altered TCR sequence diversity and caused clonal T-cell expansion. The dose-escalation cohort was almost 85% male with a mean age of about 65 years, ranging from 23 to 79. Patients were allowed to have had prior anti-PD-1, anti-PD-L1 or anti-CTLA-4 therapy, and 30% to 50% of the dose-escalation patients had previously received checkpoint inhibitors. Of the 50 to 55 dose-escalation patients, hepatocellular carcinoma was present in around 19, melanoma in approximately 15, renal cell carcinoma in 9 and head and neck cancer in 9. Intravenous ivuxolimab was administered to patients every 2 weeks at six dose levels: 0.01, 0.1, 0.3, 1.5, 3 and 10 mg/kg.

Turning to this clone: Its antigen target is currently unknown. Base qualities are missing; no much larger clone stands one base away.

Patients with autoimmune disease history or receiving systemic immunosuppression were excluded from the trial. Peripheral blood for TCR sequencing was collected from all dose cohorts at baseline, on cycle 4 day 1, and on cycle 7 day 1. The samples were taken from a phase I, first-in-human, multicenter, open-label dose-escalation trial of ivuxolimab. Adults with locally advanced or metastatic melanoma, renal cell, hepatocellular, or head and neck squamous cell carcinoma were enrolled in the trial. Before TCR sequencing, CD4+ T cells and CD8+ T cells were sorted from peripheral blood as separate populations. Study-wide conclusions, independent of this receptor: Clonal expansion of both CD4+ and CD8+ blood T cells was observed from baseline to week 6 at doses 0.1 to 3.0 mg/kg. Low levels of normalized T-cell clonal expansion were also seen in some nonresponding patients. After ivuxolimab, more expanded clones were found on average in CD8+ T cells than in CD4+ T cells. The antigen specificity of the clonally expanded peripheral T cells was not determined. In the 0.1-3.0 mg/kg groups, partial responders were among the patients with the lowest normalized peripheral clonal expansion, particularly in CD8+ T cells.

Sequences SGDLS (CDR1) and YYNGEE (CDR2) are obtained from the germline V gene. Counted from cysteine to phenylalanine, this CDR3 has 14 amino acids. Left in the record is the CDR3 DNA by itself, 42 bases read in frame from the first base. The junction carries 16 bases between V and J, which are trimmed by 3 bases and 9 bases respectively. Genomic DNA was isolated from the sorted cells so that the TCRbeta CDR3 region could be sequenced. The immunoSEQ Assay was used for sequencing of TCRbeta CDR3 regions. In TCRdb, the immuneACCESS table is reduced to in-frame sequences with V and J assigned. These tables do not hold every clone; where another copy was compared, an unresolved V gene accounts for under half, and the others remain unexplained. The sample table holds tens of thousands of clones, of which 87% were seen once. Jointly, the top ten make up approximately 1.8% of the sample.

This specimen consisted of CD4+ or CD8+ T cells sorted from blood, obtained in a trial of the OX40 agonist ivuxolimab. This clonotype originated in an adult with an advanced solid tumor such as melanoma, head and neck, liver or kidney cancer. The chain is assembled from TRBV9 and TRBJ2-1; tentative D gene TRBD1, with 5 bases matching. The DNA sequence is TGTGCCAGCAGCGATTACAGGAGTTCTGGTGAGCAGTTCTTC. Its coded protein is CASSDYRSSGEQFF.